The rows below give T cell receptor beta chains drawn from one sample of a study of blood T cell repertoires in COVID-19. Using immunoSEQ multiplex PCR, the repertoire was profiled, and TCRdb retains in-frame clones only, with some absent. The sample has around 250,000 clones, less than 90% seen once; the top ten hold approximately 1.5%. Sequenced input: peripheral blood. These receptors all stem from a woman aged 40 to 49 who had recovered from COVID-19. Each CDR3 is given with its conserved first and last residue. The D gene is left open where the match is weak. Clone size is shown for a subset of rows, as once, few, many or a class of expanded clone.

d_call clone_size j_call v_call cdr3_length cdr3_aa cdr3_nt
NA NA TRBJ2-1 TRBV19 15 CASSSDRSSYNEQFF TGTGCCAGTAGTTCCGACAGGTCATCCTACAATGAGCAGTTCTTC
NA NA TRBJ2-3 TRBV6-5 13 CASSSNGPVTQYF TGTGCCAGCAGTTCCAACGGTCCCGTCACGCAGTATTTT
TRBD2 NA TRBJ2-7 TRBV11-2 15 CASSLGRGLDHEQYF TGTGCCAGCAGCTTAGGAAGGGGACTAGACCACGAGCAGTACTTC
TRBD2 NA TRBJ2-1 TRBV24-1 16 CATGWASGGSYNEQFF TGTGCCACCGGATGGGCTAGCGGGGGGAGTTACAATGAGCAGTTCTTC
NA NA TRBJ1-2 TRBV11-3 13 CASSLTPLGAVTF TGTGCCAGCAGCCTCACCCCTTTGGGGGCAGTCACCTTC
NA NA TRBJ1-5 TRBV6-1 15 CASSEDRHSNQPQHF TGTGCCAGCAGTGAAGACAGACATAGCAATCAGCCCCAGCATTTT
TRBD2 NA TRBJ2-2 TRBV28 14 CASSSGGLTGELFF TGTGCCAGCAGTTCGGGGGGGCTCACCGGGGAGCTGTTTTTT
TRBD2 NA TRBJ2-2 TRBV28 15 CASTHPAGGTGELFF TGTGCCAGCACCCACCCTGCGGGGGGAACCGGGGAGCTGTTTTTT
NA NA TRBJ2-7 TRBV6-1 15 CASSETGISFVKQYF TGTGCCAGCAGTGAAACGGGTATAAGTTTTGTTAAGCAGTACTTC
NA NA TRBJ1-2 TRBV28 14 CASSSAGGRGGYTF TGTGCCAGCAGTTCCGCCGGGGGGAGGGGCGGCTACACCTTC
TRBD1 once TRBJ1-4 TRBV28 18 CASSPNSGTGGLAEKLFF TGTGCCAGCAGTCCCAACTCGGGGACAGGGGGCTTAGCTGAAAAACTGTTTTTT
NA NA TRBJ2-7 TRBV7-9 14 CASSPDRYSYEQYF TGTGCCAGCAGCCCCGACAGGTACTCCTACGAGCAGTACTTC
NA NA TRBJ2-5 TRBV25-1 18 CASSGTSGTGRGLATQYF TGTGCCAGCAGTGGTACGTCCGGAACAGGGAGAGGGCTCGCGACCCAGTACTTC
TRBD1 NA TRBJ2-1 TRBV14 13 CASRGQGVGEQFF TGTGCCAGCAGAGGACAGGGGGTCGGTGAGCAGTTCTTC
NA few TRBJ1-3 TRBV14 14 CASSFLAGGNTIYF TGTGCCAGCAGTTTCCTTGCGGGTGGAAACACCATATATTTT
NA once TRBJ1-1 TRBV27 14 CASSPTTANTEAFF TGTGCCAGCAGTCCTACAACAGCGAACACTGAAGCTTTCTTT
TRBD1 NA TRBJ1-1 TRBV28 19 CASRRSSGTGGRGNTEAFF TGTGCCAGCAGGCGATCTTCCGGGACAGGGGGCAGGGGGAACACTGAAGCTTTCTTT
TRBD1 NA TRBJ2-1 TRBV15 15 CATSGGQGTYNEQFF TGTGCCACCAGCGGCGGACAGGGTACCTACAATGAGCAGTTCTTC